This T cell receptor (delta chain) is drawn from a study of gamma-delta T cells after stem cell transplantation. This clone was observed a handful of times. The protein in TCRdb stems from a much larger clone and differs at residue 8 from this DNA's translation, likely a read error; here the protein is translated from the DNA. TCRdb processed the RT-PCR reads again with the CATT caller. Of 2,000 to 2,500 delta-chain clones listed, approximately 4% are singletons. CDR3 size: 16 residues. Trimming at V came to 3 bases and at J to 6 bases, leaving 15 bases not matched to a gene. The V gene's germline CDR1 is GEAIGNYY and CDR2 EKD.

The chain links TRDV2 to TRDJ1; 7 bases line up with TRDD3. This clonotype was sampled from a human donor. It is not recorded whose cells these are; they may come from a transplant donor. The sample taken for sequencing was gamma-delta T cells. The CDR3 region is CACDPILRDTPNKLIF. The CDR3 DNA sequence: TGTGCCTGTGACCCAATACTGAGGGATACCCCGAATAAACTCATCTTT.